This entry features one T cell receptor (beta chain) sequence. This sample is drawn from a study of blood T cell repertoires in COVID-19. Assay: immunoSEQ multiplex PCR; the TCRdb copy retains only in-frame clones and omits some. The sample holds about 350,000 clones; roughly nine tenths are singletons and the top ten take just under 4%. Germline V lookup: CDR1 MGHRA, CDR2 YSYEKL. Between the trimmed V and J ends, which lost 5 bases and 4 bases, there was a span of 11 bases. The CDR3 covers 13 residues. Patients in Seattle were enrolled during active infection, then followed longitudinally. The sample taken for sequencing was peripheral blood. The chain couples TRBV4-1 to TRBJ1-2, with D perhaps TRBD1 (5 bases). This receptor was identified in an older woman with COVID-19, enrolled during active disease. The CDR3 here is CASSDTGLYGYTF. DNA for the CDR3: TGCGCCAGCAGCGATACAGGCCTCTATGGCTACACCTTC.